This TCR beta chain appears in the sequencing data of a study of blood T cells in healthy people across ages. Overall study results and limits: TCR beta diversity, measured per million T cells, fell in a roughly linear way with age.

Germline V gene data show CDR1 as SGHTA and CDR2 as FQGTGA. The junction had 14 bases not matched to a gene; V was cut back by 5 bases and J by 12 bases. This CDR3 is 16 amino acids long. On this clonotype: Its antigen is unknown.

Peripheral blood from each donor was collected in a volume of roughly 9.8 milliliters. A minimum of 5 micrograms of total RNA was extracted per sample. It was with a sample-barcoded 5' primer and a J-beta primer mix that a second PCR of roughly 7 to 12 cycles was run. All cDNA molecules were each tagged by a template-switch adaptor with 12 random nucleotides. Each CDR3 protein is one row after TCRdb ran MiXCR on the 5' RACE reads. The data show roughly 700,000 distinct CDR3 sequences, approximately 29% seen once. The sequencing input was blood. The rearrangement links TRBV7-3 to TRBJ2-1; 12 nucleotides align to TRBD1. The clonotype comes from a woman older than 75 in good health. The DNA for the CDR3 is TGTGCCAGCAGCCTCGGGGGACAGGGGGCCCGACAAAGGCAGTTCTTC. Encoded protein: CASSLGGQGARQRQFF.